These 5 T cell receptor beta chains originate from one sample sequenced in a study of blood T cell repertoires in COVID-19. The assay was immunoSEQ multiplex PCR, and TCRdb's table has in-frame clones only and misses some. The data show about 240,000 clones, with 70% to 85% seen just once and 9.6% held by the top ten. The specimen sequenced was peripheral blood. Receptor source: a woman of 80 years or more with acute or convalescent COVID-19.

This chain links TRBV20-1 with TRBJ1-1; TRBD1 matches at 11 bases. From germline, CDR1 is DFQATT and CDR2 SNEGSKA (reference sequence). V was pared by 3 bases and J by 6 bases, with 6 bases of the junction left unmatched. The CDR3 is made up of 14 amino acids. As DNA, the CDR3 is TGCAGTGCTAGTAGGACAGGGGGCGGTTCTGAAGCTTTCTTT. Its translation: CSASRTGGGSEAFF.

V is TRBV7-9 and J is TRBJ1-2; D may be TRBD1 (5 bases). V was cut by 5 bases and J by 1 base, with 14 bases left in between. Germline V CDR1 and CDR2: SEHNR, FQNEAQ (reference sequence). CDR3 length equals 15 residues. The CDR3, as DNA: TGTGCCAGCAGCACAGGACGGGAGGGTAACTATGGCTACACCTTC. As protein: CASSTGREGNYGYTF.

The chain joins TRBV11-2 to TRBJ1-3, with a tentative D call TRBD1 (6 bases). The CDR3 length is 15 residues. With 5 bases removed from V and 6 bases from J, the gap between germline ends came to 17 bases. CDR1 and CDR2 from the germline V gene are SGHAT and FQNNGV. The CDR3 loop reads CASSLSDSILNTIYF. CDR3 bases: TGTGCCAGCAGCCTCTCGGACAGTATCTTAAACACCATATATTTT.

This clone was counted a few times. The CDR3 DNA is TGTGCCAGCAGCTTTCGGGCTGGAAACACCATATATTTT. This translates into CASSFRAGNTIYF. V usage is TRBV7-9 and J usage is TRBJ1-3; D call uncertain. Germline CDR1 is SEHNR and CDR2 is FQNEAQ (reference sequence). The V and J ends lost 3 bases and 2 bases respectively, with 5 bases between them. This CDR3 comprises 13 residues.

This chain links TRBV28 with TRBJ1-6, with TRBD1 matching 7 bases. Trimming removed 4 bases from V and 4 bases from J; junction bases left unmatched: 4. CDR3 size: 15 residues. Per the germline V gene, CDR1 is MDHEN and CDR2 is SYDVKM. In DNA form, the CDR3 reads TGTGCCAGCAGTTCGACAGGGCGGTATAATTCACCCCTCCACTTT. Protein: CASSSTGRYNSPLHF. The whole variable domain, filled in from reference TRBV28 and TRBJ1-6, reads DVKVTQSSRYLVKRTGEKVFLECVQDMDHENMFWYRQDPGLGLRLIYFSYDVKMKEKGDIPEGYSVSREKKERFSLILESASTNQTSMYLCASSSTGRYNSPLHFGNGTRLTVT.